Below, one T cell receptor beta chain is given with its context. Germline values: CDR1 SGHTA, CDR2 FQGTGA. V was clipped by 3 bases and J by 7 bases, with 10 bases between them. The CDR3 totals 14 residues. Approximately 200 ng DNA, tens of thousands of T cell genomes, went into each sorted-subset replicate PCR. Produced via immunoSEQ multiplex PCR; TCRdb's table is partial and in-frame only. The sample has approximately 2.3 million clones, roughly 93% seen once. These data originate in a study of shared clonotypes between healthy human individuals. The material sequenced was naive CD4+ T cells from PBMCs. The subset denotes: CD45RA+ positively selected. This TCR came from a man in his late teens or twenties in good health. Some clones in this sample may be carry-over from other donors' samples. This chain uses TRBV7-3 with TRBJ1-6; D is unresolved. CDR3 in DNA: TGTGCCAGCAGCTTTACCAGTCCCAATTCACCCCTCCACTTT. It translates to CASSFTSPNSPLHF.